This T cell receptor beta chain is drawn from a study of OX40 agonist ivuxolimab in advanced cancers. Unmatched junction bases numbered 3, after V lost 2 bases and J lost 5 bases. Per the germline V gene, CDR1 is LNHNV and CDR2 is YYDKDF (reference sequence). The CDR3 covers 14 residues. Clones were sequenced by immunoSEQ multiplex PCR, and TCRdb holds only the in-frame ones, with some missing. This table has roughly 62,000 clones, 85% appearing once. The specimen was CD4+ or CD8+ T cells sorted from blood, collected in a trial of the OX40 agonist ivuxolimab. The V gene is TRBV15, the J gene TRBJ2-1; 7 bases align to TRBD1. The source of this sequence is an adult with an advanced solid tumor such as melanoma, head and neck, liver or kidney cancer. The DNA for the CDR3 is TGTGCCACCAGCAGATCGGACAGGCACAATGAGCAGTTCTTC. It is translated as CATSRSDRHNEQFF.